Listed here are 8 T cell receptor beta chains from one sample, sequenced in a study of blood T cell repertoires in COVID-19. Sequencing was performed with immunoSEQ multiplex PCR; in TCRdb, only in-frame clones are kept and a portion is missing. The sample consists of about 200,000 clones, roughly nine tenths of them appearing once. Sequencing was performed on peripheral blood. These receptors all stem from a man younger than 45 with acute or convalescent COVID-19.

V usage is TRBV10-1 and J usage is TRBJ2-3, with D hard to call. CDR1 and CDR2 from the germline V gene are WNHNN and SYGVQD (reference sequence). The ends were cut back, 3 bases at V and 4 bases at J, with 8 bases in the middle. The CDR3 is 13 residues long. The CDR3 sequence: CASSENFPDTQYF. The CDR3 DNA follows: TGCGCCAGCAGTGAAAACTTCCCAGATACGCAGTATTTT.

The chain recombines TRBV5-1 with TRBJ2-5; TRBD1 is a possible D gene (6 bases). Germline V gene data show CDR1 as SGHRS and CDR2 as YFSETQ. This CDR3 spans 15 amino acids. V was cut by 1 base and J by 3 bases, with 13 bases left in between. CDR3 sequence reads: CASSLITGQEETQYF. CDR3 bases: TGCGCCAGCAGCTTGATAACAGGGCAAGAAGAGACCCAGTACTTC.

The genes are TRBV5-5 and TRBJ1-1; perhaps TRBD1 as D (5 bases). The CDR3 length is 15 residues. CDR1 and CDR2 (germline): SGHKS, YYEKEE (reference sequence). Trimming cost V 0 bases and J 2 bases, with 11 bases left between them. CDR3 coding DNA: TGTGCCAGCAGCTTGGGAGTGGGGGGAAACACTGAAGCTTTCTTT. This gives the protein CASSLGVGGNTEAFF.

The chain carries TRBV2 and TRBJ1-6, with a possible D match to TRBD1 (6 bases). This CDR3 contains 14 residues. V was trimmed by 4 bases and J by 10 bases, leaving 14 bases between them. Germline V gene sequence: CDR1 SNHLY, CDR2 FYNNEI. DNA for the CDR3: TGTGCCAGCAGTGTCACAGGGTATTCGTCACCCCTCCACTTT. This translates into CASSVTGYSSPLHF. Complete variable domain (other parts from reference TRBV2 and TRBJ1-6): EPEVTQTPSHQVTQMGQEVILRCVPISNHLYFYWYRQILGQKVEFLVSFYNNEISEKSEIFDDQFSVERPDGSNFTLKIRSTKLEDSAMYFCASSVTGYSSPLHFGNGTRLTVT.

The rearrangement links TRBV15 to TRBJ1-1; 8 nucleotides agree with TRBD1. Germline CDR1 and CDR2: LNHNV and YYDKDF (reference sequence). The CDR3 covers 17 residues. Trimming cost V 0 bases and J 6 bases; bases outside gene matches: 12. The DNA for the CDR3 is TGTGCCACCAGCAGAGACCTCCCCACAGGGGGGATCCCTGAAGCTTTCTTT. This codes for CATSRDLPTGGIPEAFF.

The gene calls are TRBV28 and TRBJ2-2; weak D call: TRBD2 (5 bases). V was pared by 3 bases and J by 5 bases, with 13 bases between. Per the germline V gene, CDR1 is MDHEN and CDR2 is SYDVKM. There are 15 residues in the CDR3. The CDR3 DNA is TGTGCCAGCAGTTTGAGTACTAGTAGTACCGGGGAGCTGTTTTTT. Its translation is CASSLSTSSTGELFF.

V usage is TRBV5-1 and J usage is TRBJ2-7; D is unresolved. Germline CDR1 is SGHRS and CDR2 is YFSETQ. This CDR3 region has 11 residues. Between the trimmed V and J ends, which lost 3 bases and 3 bases, there was a span of 4 bases. The CDR3 bases are TGCGCCAGCAGCTCAGACTACGAGCAGTACTTC. The encoded protein is CASSSDYEQYF.

This clone was observed a single time. The CDR3 DNA reads TGCGCCAGCAGCTTCAGGGGGGTAAGCTCCTACAATGAGCAGTTCTTC. Its protein is CASSFRGVSSYNEQFF. V gene TRBV5-1 combines with J gene TRBJ2-1, with D tentatively TRBD1 (7 bases). The CDR3 has 16 residues. V was cut by 2 bases and J by 0 bases, with 12 bases left in between. The germline CDR1 and CDR2 sequences are SGHRS and YFSETQ.